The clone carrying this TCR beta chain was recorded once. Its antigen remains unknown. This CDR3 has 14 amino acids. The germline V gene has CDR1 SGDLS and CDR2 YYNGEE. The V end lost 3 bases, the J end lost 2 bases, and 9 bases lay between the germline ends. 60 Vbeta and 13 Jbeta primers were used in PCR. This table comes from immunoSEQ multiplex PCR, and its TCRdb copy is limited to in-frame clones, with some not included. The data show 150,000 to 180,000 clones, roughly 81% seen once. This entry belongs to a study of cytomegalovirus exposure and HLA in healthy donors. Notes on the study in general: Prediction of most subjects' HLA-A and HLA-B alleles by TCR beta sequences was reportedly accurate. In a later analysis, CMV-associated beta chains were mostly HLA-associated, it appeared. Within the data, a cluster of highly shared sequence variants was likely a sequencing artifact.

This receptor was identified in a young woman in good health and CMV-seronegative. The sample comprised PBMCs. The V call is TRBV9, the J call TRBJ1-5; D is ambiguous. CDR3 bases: TGTGCCAGCAGCGCGGAGGTGGGCAATCAGCCCCAGCATTTT. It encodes CASSAEVGNQPQHF.